Presented here are 10 T cell receptor beta chains from one specimen sequenced in a study of T cells after posttransplantation cyclophosphamide. Assay used: immunoSEQ multiplex PCR; TCRdb lists only in-frame clones, some missing. The sample yields approximately 4,400 clones, about 83% seen once. Treatment was busulfan-fludarabine conditioning, a marrow graft, and cyclophosphamide on days +3 and +4. The sequences come from CD4+ T cells sorted from blood, collected 242 days after a stem cell transplant with posttransplant cyclophosphamide. These receptors were taken from a male patient between 25 and 40 years old who received an allogeneic stem cell transplant from a related donor, was CMV-positive, and had no GVHD. A share of the T cells may be of graft donor origin.

This clone was recorded only once. The rearrangement links TRBV7-9 to TRBJ2-3; 7 bases line up with TRBD1. The CDR3 totals 17 residues. The trim removed 4 bases at V and 2 bases at J, leaving 12 bases unmatched. Germline V gene lookup returns CDR1 SEHNR and CDR2 FQNEAQ (reference sequence). CDR3 region: CASSSTNDRANTDTQYF. CDR3 nucleotides: TGTGCCAGCAGCTCTACAAACGACAGGGCCAACACAGATACGCAGTATTTT.

In this sample, this clone turned up a few times. The chain has TRBV2 and TRBJ1-3; D unresolved. CDR3 length equals 15 residues. Trimming stripped 2 bases from V and 0 bases from J, with 8 bases between. Germline V CDR1 and CDR2: SNHLY, FYNNEI. Here the CDR3 DNA reads TGTGCCAGCAGTGAATCTGCGGGCTCTGGAAACACCATATATTTT. It encodes CASSESAGSGNTIYF.

This clone was counted a few times. This rearrangement joins TRBV23-1 to TRBJ1-4, with 9 bases lining up with TRBD1. TRBV23-1 falls under the ORF class, with uncertain function. The CDR3 spans 17 residues. V lost 9 bases, J lost 8 bases, and 19 bases stayed unmatched. The chain's CDR3 is CASRTGTGLRTVEKLFF. In DNA form, the CDR3 reads TGCGCCAGTCGAACTGGGACAGGGCTAAGGACAGTAGAAAAACTGTTTTTT.

The chain joins TRBV10-2 to TRBJ2-7; the match to TRBD2 covers 9 bases. CDR1 and CDR2 from the germline V gene are WSHSY and SAAADI. CDR3 length: 14 residues. Trimming took 7 bases from V and 4 from J; bases not matched to a gene: 8. The CDR3 nucleotides are TGCGCCAGCACCGGCGGGGGGGATCAGTACGAGCAGTACTTC. Translated: CASTGGGDQYEQYF.

The genes are TRBV5-1 and TRBJ2-5, with a weak D call TRBD1 (5 bases). The germline V gene has CDR1 SGHRS and CDR2 YFSETQ. Trimming left V 3 bases short and J 5 bases short, with 11 bases between. This CDR3 region has 13 residues. The DNA of the CDR3 is TGCGCCAGCAGCTGGATAAGGGGCGAGACCCAGTACTTC. Translation: CASSWIRGETQYF.

As concerns this clone: The sample holds other DNA sequences that translate to the same CDR3. This chain joins TRBV5-6 and TRBJ2-7; TRBD1 matches 9 bases. From germline, CDR1 is SGHDT and CDR2 YYEEEE. V lost 2 bases to trimming and J lost 6 bases; unmatched junction nucleotides: 9. The CDR3 consists of 15 residues. CDR3 sequence: CASSLISTGGGEQYF. The DNA for the CDR3 is TGTGCCAGCAGCTTAATATCGACAGGGGGGGGCGAGCAGTACTTC.

The chain combines TRBV28 with TRBJ2-5; weak D call: TRBD2 (6 bases). Germline CDR1 is MDHEN and CDR2 is SYDVKM. Trimming pared 3 bases from V and 4 bases from J, leaving 15 bases between. The length of the CDR3 is 15 residues. In DNA form, the CDR3 reads TGTGCCAGCAGTTTCCGAGGGACGGGACTAGAGACCCAGTACTTC. It translates to CASSFRGTGLETQYF.

CDR3 DNA sequence: TGTGCCAGCAGCGTAAGCCCCGGCGGACAGAAAATGTATGGCTACACCTTC. Its protein product is CASSVSPGGQKMYGYTF. The rearrangement joins TRBV9 to TRBJ1-2; possible D gene TRBD1, 6 bases. V was clipped by 1 base and J by 5 bases, with 21 bases between them. This CDR3 contains 17 residues. Germline values: CDR1 SGDLS, CDR2 YYNGEE.

The rearrangement links TRBV6-1 to TRBJ2-7; 7 bases agree with TRBD2. This CDR3 comprises 15 residues. V shed 1 base, J shed 3 bases, and the junction held 6 bases outside the gene matches. From germline, CDR1 is MNHNS and CDR2 SASEGT. CDR3 loop: CASSEGEGSFYEQYF. The DNA for the CDR3 is TGTGCCAGCAGTGAAGGGGAGGGGTCTTTCTACGAGCAGTACTTC.

The rearrangement links TRBV11-2 to TRBJ2-7; no clear D. CDR3 length: 11 residues. Germline-derived CDR1 and CDR2 are SGHAT and FQNNGV. Between the trimmed V and J ends, which lost 5 bases and 5 bases, there was a span of 7 bases. For the CDR3, the DNA is TGTGCCAGCAGCCCCTTCGACGAGCAGTACTTC. Its protein product is CASSPFDEQYF.